A single sample is the source of the 17 T cell receptor beta chains below, sequenced in a study of blood T cell repertoires in COVID-19. Clones were read by immunoSEQ multiplex PCR, and TCRdb kept only the in-frame ones, dropping some. The table records roughly 42,000 clones, roughly 84% of them present only once. The sequencing input was peripheral blood. These receptors were taken from a woman in her seventies in a cohort sampled during active COVID-19.

The chain employs TRBV10-3 and TRBJ2-7; D may be TRBD2 (5 bases). V was shortened by 7 bases and J by 3 bases, with 7 bases between the two germline ends. The CDR3 sequence is 11 residues long. Per the germline V gene, CDR1 is ENHRY and CDR2 is SYGVKD. CDR3: CAITSNYEQYF. The CDR3 nucleotides are TGTGCCATCACTAGCAACTACGAGCAGTACTTC.

This clone has a handful of counts. The chain is built from TRBV19 and TRBJ2-7, with D possibly being TRBD1 (6 bases). This CDR3 has 14 residues. Trimming pared 6 bases from V and 5 bases from J, leaving 17 bases between. Germline CDR1 and CDR2: LNHDA and SQIVND (reference sequence). CDR3 sequence (DNA): TGTGCCAGTAGCCCAGTACAGGGTTTGAACGAGCAGTACTTC. Its translation: CASSPVQGLNEQYF. Variable domain in full (rest from reference TRBV19 and TRBJ2-7): DGGITQSPKYLFRKEGQNVTLSCEQNLNHDAMYWYRQDPGQGLRLIYYSQIVNDFQKGDIAEGYSVSREKKESFPLTVTSAQKNPTAFYLCASSPVQGLNEQYFGPGTRLTVT.

The chain uses TRBV28 and TRBJ1-5; 9 bases fit TRBD1. V trimming: 6 bases; J trimming: 0 bases; junction bases outside the gene matches: 12. CDR1 MDHEN and CDR2 SYDVKM come from the germline V gene. This CDR3 is 18 amino acids long. The CDR3 loop is CASRPGTGFSYSNQPQHF. CDR3 in DNA: TGTGCCAGCAGGCCGGGGACAGGGTTTTCTTATAGCAATCAGCCCCAGCATTTT.

This chain links TRBV30 with TRBJ2-3; no reliable D call. This CDR3 has 11 residues. The V and J ends lost 8 bases and 5 bases respectively, with 11 bases between them. Germline V lookup: CDR1 GTSNPN, CDR2 SVGIG (reference sequence). As DNA, the CDR3 is TGTGCCGCCGCTCTCGGAGATACGCAGTATTTT. Translation: CAAALGDTQYF.

This chain joins TRBV19 and TRBJ2-7, with D possibly matching TRBD1 (5 bases). Germline V gene sequence: CDR1 LNHDA, CDR2 SQIVND (reference sequence). Trimming pared 2 bases from V and 0 bases from J, leaving 8 bases between. The CDR3 loop spans 14 amino acids. The CDR3 region has the DNA TGTGCCAGTAGTATAAAACAGGACTCCTACGAGCAGTACTTC. Translated: CASSIKQDSYEQYF.

The rearrangement links TRBV27 to TRBJ1-1; possible D gene TRBD1, 5 bases. Trimming cost V 6 bases and J 3 bases, with 11 bases left between them. The germline V gene has CDR1 MNHEY and CDR2 SMNVEV (reference sequence). The CDR3 length is 13 residues. CDR3 sequence (DNA): TGTGCCAGCAGGAACGTAGGGGACACTGAAGCTTTCTTT. As protein: CASRNVGDTEAFF.

V usage is TRBV6-2 or TRBV6-3 and J usage is TRBJ1-1; no clear D gene. The CDR3 loop spans 14 amino acids. Germline-derived CDR1 and CDR2 are MNHEY and SVGEGT. Deletions cut 4 bases from V and 5 bases from J, with 14 bases between. The CDR3 loop reads CASSSMGRETEAFF. CDR3 sequence (DNA): TGTGCCAGCAGTTCGATGGGGAGAGAAACTGAAGCTTTCTTT.

The chain uses TRBV19 and TRBJ1-6, with 9 nucleotides matching TRBD1. CDR1 LNHDA and CDR2 SQIVND come from the germline V gene (reference sequence). The length of the CDR3 is 15 residues. V trimming: 6 bases; J trimming: 7 bases; junction bases outside the gene matches: 7. The DNA of the CDR3 is TGTGCCAGTAGCTTTCAAGGGACAGGGAATTCACCCCTCCACTTT. Translating gives CASSFQGTGNSPLHF.

The V call is TRBV5-1, the J call TRBJ2-5, with 8 bases lining up with TRBD2. The CDR3 has 16 amino acids. V was pared by 4 bases and J by 5 bases, with 13 bases of the junction left unmatched. From germline, CDR1 is SGHRS and CDR2 YFSETQ. The DNA for the CDR3 is TGCGCCAGCAGCCCCCCTGGGGGTAGCGGGATGGAGACCCAGTACTTC. Protein: CASSPPGGSGMETQYF.

V and J are TRBV3-1 (or the pseudogene TRBV3-2) and TRBJ2-7, with 14 nucleotides matching TRBD2. The CDR3 totals 17 residues. The V and J ends lost 4 bases and 3 bases, in that order; junction bases with no gene match: 8. CDR1 and CDR2 (germline): LGHDT, YNNKEL (reference sequence). The CDR3 loop is CASSLRLAGGSSYEQYF. The CDR3 coding sequence is TGTGCCAGCAGCCTAAGACTAGCGGGAGGGAGTAGCTACGAGCAGTACTTC.

The genes are TRBV19 and TRBJ1-5, with D possibly TRBD1 on 6 matching bases. Germline V lookup: CDR1 LNHDA, CDR2 SQIVND (reference sequence). Trimming stripped 11 bases from V and 6 bases from J, with 20 bases between. This CDR3 is 14 amino acids long. In DNA, the CDR3 is TGTGCCGCCCGCCTTAGGGGGTCGGGTCAGCCCCAGCATTTT. This translates into CAARLRGSGQPQHF.

DNA for the CDR3: TGTGCCAGCAGTTTGGCAGTCATGAACACTGAAGCTTTCTTT. This translates into CASSLAVMNTEAFF. This chain links TRBV28 with TRBJ1-1; no firm D call. The ends were cut back, 3 bases at V and 0 bases at J, with 8 bases in the middle. In germline, CDR1 is MDHEN, CDR2 SYDVKM. The length of the CDR3 is 14 residues.

V and J are TRBV19 and TRBJ1-1, with 9 bases lining up with TRBD1. The ends lost 4 bases at V and 4 bases at J; junction bases unmatched: 4. The CDR3 length is 14 residues. The germline V gene encodes CDR1 LNHDA and CDR2 SQIVND (reference sequence). The CDR3 DNA sequence: TGTGCCAGTAGTACGGGACAGGGAATCACTGAAGCTTTCTTT. Its protein is CASSTGQGITEAFF.

The DNA of the CDR3 is TGTGCCAGCAGTTTTGATTTACAGGCTAATTCACCCCTCCACTTT. It yields the protein CASSFDLQANSPLHF. The J gene is TRBJ1-6, the V gene TRBV28; a possible D gene is TRBD1 (5 bases). From germline, CDR1 is MDHEN and CDR2 SYDVKM. This CDR3 is built from 15 residues. V was cut by 3 bases and J by 6 bases, with 12 bases left in between.

This chain uses TRBV11-2 with TRBJ1-5; the match to TRBD1 covers 10 bases. The CDR3 is made up of 14 amino acids. Germline CDR1 SGHAT, CDR2 FQNNGV. Unmatched junction bases numbered 3, after V lost 5 bases and J lost 5 bases. The chain's CDR3 is CASSPGTGDQPQHF. In nucleotides, the CDR3 is TGTGCCAGCAGCCCCGGGACAGGGGATCAGCCCCAGCATTTT. Supplemented by reference TRBV11-2 and TRBJ1-5, the full variable domain reads EAGVAQSPRYKIIEKRQSVAFWCNPISGHATLYWYQQILGQGPKLLIQFQNNGVVDDSQLPKDRFSAERLKGVDSTLKIQPAKLEDSAVYLCASSPGTGDQPQHFGDGTRLSIL.

V usage is TRBV7-9 and J usage is TRBJ1-2; D is possibly TRBD1 (6 bases). The germline V gene has CDR1 SEHNR and CDR2 FQNEAQ (reference sequence). This CDR3 has 19 amino acids. V lost 10 bases, J lost 5 bases, and 35 bases lay in between. In DNA form, the CDR3 reads TGTGCCACATATAAAAATCGACCTGACGACAGGCAGACGCTTTATGGCTACACCTTC. Residues: CATYKNRPDDRQTLYGYTF.

The chain uses TRBV18 and TRBJ1-2; a possible D gene is TRBD1 (5 bases). Trimming removed 3 bases from V and 9 bases from J, with 11 bases in between. The CDR3 is made up of 12 amino acids. The germline V gene encodes CDR1 KGHSH and CDR2 LQKENI. The CDR3 reads CASSPAGISYTF. For the CDR3, the DNA is TGTGCCAGCTCACCGGCAGGGATTAGCTACACCTTC.